This T cell receptor (beta chain) appears in the sequencing data of a study of blood T cell repertoires in COVID-19. Study-wide context: The samples span acute and convalescent COVID-19 from the United States, Italy and Spain. T cells, B-cell-depleted T cells, or PBMCs provided the cDNA or gDNA that served as material.

TCRdb's table, derived via immunoSEQ multiplex PCR, lists solely in-frame clones and lacks some. The profile shows 150,000 to 200,000 clones, approximately 86% of them singletons. The V gene lost 4 bases and the J gene lost 2 bases, with 10 bases spanning the gap. CDR3 length: 13 residues. Looked up from germline, CDR1 is SGHDT and CDR2 is YYEEEE. Specimen: peripheral blood. The source of this sequence is a man in his fifties with active or convalescent COVID-19. The chain employs TRBV5-6 and TRBJ2-7; D may be TRBD1 (5 bases). CDR3 coding DNA: TGTGCCAGCAGCACGGACACCACCTACGAGCAGTACTTC. Translating it yields CASSTDTTYEQYF.